The 27 T cell receptor beta chains below come from one sample, sequenced in a study of blood T cell repertoires in COVID-19. Clones were sequenced by immunoSEQ multiplex PCR, and TCRdb holds only the in-frame ones, with some missing. The sample holds under 300,000 clones; around four fifths are singletons and the top ten take about 2%. Specimen: peripheral blood. The receptors were sampled from a man under 40 who had recovered from COVID-19.

The chain combines TRBV15 with TRBJ1-5; maybe TRBD1 (5 bases). Germline CDR1 is LNHNV and CDR2 is YYDKDF (reference sequence). The V end lost 0 bases, the J end lost 6 bases, and 15 bases lay between the germline ends. The CDR3 length is 16 residues. This chain's CDR3 is CATSRDGQGIGQPQHF. The CDR3, as DNA: TGTGCCACCAGCAGAGATGGGCAGGGAATCGGTCAGCCCCAGCATTTT.

The V and J genes are TRBV14 and TRBJ1-1, with TRBD1 matching over 9 bases. Germline lookup yields CDR1 SGHDN and CDR2 FVKESK. The J segment lost 4 bases and the V segment lost 2 bases, leaving 11 bases of the junction unmatched. The CDR3 loop spans 17 amino acids. In nucleotides, the CDR3 is TGTGCCAGCAGCCAACAAGGGACAGGGATCGGTGGCACTGAAGCTTTCTTT. As protein: CASSQQGTGIGGTEAFF.

The chain links TRBV9 to TRBJ2-3, with 10 bases fitting TRBD2. With V trimmed by 9 bases and J by 2 bases, 3 bases remained unmatched. CDR1 is SGDLS and CDR2 is YYNGEE in the germline V gene. The CDR3 is made up of 13 amino acids. CDR3 sequence reads: CATGTSATDTQYF. The CDR3 DNA reads as TGTGCCACCGGGACTAGCGCCACAGATACGCAGTATTTT.

The chain joins TRBV27 to TRBJ1-2; 7 positions agree with TRBD1. The CDR3 runs to 15 residues. Germline loops: CDR1 MNHEY, CDR2 SMNVEV (reference sequence). The ends lost 2 bases at V and 8 bases at J; junction bases unmatched: 11. CDR3 nucleotide sequence: TGTGCCAGCAGTTTACAGAGAGGACAGGTCAAGGGCTACACCTTC. Translating gives CASSLQRGQVKGYTF.

This chain connects TRBV2 to TRBJ2-2; 7 positions match TRBD2. Germline trimming cut 8 bases from V and 4 bases from J; bases unmatched to any gene: 13. The CDR3 has 16 residues. CDR1 SNHLY and CDR2 FYNNEI come from the germline V gene. DNA for the CDR3: TGTGCCAGCCACAAAAGTCCGGGACTAAGCACCGGGGAGCTGTTTTTT. Amino acid sequence: CASHKSPGLSTGELFF.

The chain uses TRBV15 and TRBJ2-6, with a tentative D call TRBD1 (5 bases). Trimming took off 5 bases at V and 0 bases at J, with 8 bases between the two ends. In germline, CDR1 is LNHNV, CDR2 YYDKDF (reference sequence). The CDR3 runs to 15 residues. DNA of the CDR3: TGTGCCACCAGCGGGGCTGACTCTGGGGCCAACGTCCTGACTTTC. It is translated as CATSGADSGANVLTF.

The V call is TRBV10-3, the J call TRBJ1-5, with D hard to call. The germline V and J ends were trimmed by 3 bases and 2 bases, with 11 bases remaining between them. Germline V CDR1 and CDR2: ENHRY, SYGVKD. This CDR3 comprises 15 residues. CDR3 amino acids: CAISDPGKGNQPQHF. The CDR3 DNA follows: TGTGCCATCAGTGACCCCGGGAAGGGCAATCAGCCCCAGCATTTT.

The chain links TRBV2 to TRBJ1-1; a weak D match, TRBD1 (5 bases). The germline V and J ends were trimmed by 3 bases and 8 bases, with 10 bases remaining between them. The CDR3 is 12 amino acids. The germline gives CDR1 SNHLY, CDR2 FYNNEI. The CDR3 loop reads CASSDRAREAFF. DNA of the CDR3: TGTGCCAGCAGTGACAGGGCTAGAGAAGCTTTCTTT.

The chain is built from TRBV6-5 and TRBJ2-7; TRBD1 is a possible D gene (5 bases). This CDR3 comprises 15 residues. Germline CDR1 is MNHEY and CDR2 is SVGAGI. Trimming cost V 8 bases and J 5 bases, with 22 bases left between them. CDR3 sequence: CASSPNWGGKNEQYF. CDR3 nucleotide sequence: TGTGCCAGCTCACCCAATTGGGGCGGCAAGAACGAGCAGTACTTC.

This rearrangement joins TRBV12-3 or TRBV12-4 to TRBJ2-5; tentative D call: TRBD1 (5 bases). The CDR3 totals 13 residues. V lost 8 bases and J 9 bases, leaving 19 bases between the germline ends. For the CDR3, the DNA is TGTGCCAGCGGACATGGCAGACTCGCGGCCCAGTACTTC. Translation gives CASGHGRLAAQYF.

This chain uses TRBV28 with TRBJ2-5, with TRBD2 identical over 11 bases. The CDR3 sequence is 14 residues long. V lost 5 bases to trimming and J lost 5 bases; unmatched junction nucleotides: 4. Germline V CDR1 and CDR2: MDHEN, SYDVKM. This CDR3 reads CASSKLAGVETQYF. In DNA, the CDR3 is TGTGCCAGCAGTAAACTAGCGGGGGTGGAGACCCAGTACTTC.

J is TRBJ1-5 and V is TRBV19; D might be TRBD1 (6 bases). Looked up from germline, CDR1 is LNHDA and CDR2 is SQIVND (reference sequence). V lost 5 bases, J lost 3 bases, and 11 bases lay in between. The CDR3 length is 14 residues. CDR3 bases: TGTGCCAGTAGTCCGACAGGAGACAATCAGCCCCAGCATTTT. Protein: CASSPTGDNQPQHF.

The chain is built from TRBV19 and TRBJ1-5; the D gene is possibly TRBD1 (5 bases). The ends were cut back, 4 bases at V and 0 bases at J, with 13 bases in the middle. Germline CDR1 LNHDA, CDR2 SQIVND (reference sequence). The CDR3 runs 16 residues. The CDR3 loop is CASSKKSGNSNQPQHF. DNA of the CDR3: TGTGCCAGTAGTAAGAAATCAGGGAATAGCAATCAGCCCCAGCATTTT.

The chain links TRBV6-1 to TRBJ2-5; TRBD1 agrees at 9 bases. There are 15 residues in the CDR3. J was trimmed by 4 bases and V by 2 bases; bases with no gene match: 5. Per germline, CDR1 MNHNS and CDR2 SASEGT. CDR3 sequence reads: CASSELDRGIETQYF. For the CDR3, the DNA is TGTGCCAGCAGTGAACTCGACAGGGGGATAGAGACCCAGTACTTC.

J is TRBJ2-4 and V is TRBV6-5, with 10 bases lining up with TRBD2. The CDR3 has 15 amino acids. With 5 bases clipped from V and 3 bases from J, the junction kept 4 bases outside the gene matches. Germline CDR1 reads MNHEY; CDR2 reads SVGAGI. The CDR3 bases are TGTGCCAGCAGTAGCGGGGGGGCGGGCAAAAACATTCAGTACTTC. Translation gives CASSSGGAGKNIQYF.

In this sample, this clone turned up once. This sequence joins TRBV7-9 and TRBJ2-3, with a tentative D call TRBD1 (6 bases). The germline V gene has CDR1 SEHNR and CDR2 FQNEAQ (reference sequence). Trimming took 5 bases from V and 4 from J, leaving 13 bases between them. The CDR3 has 14 residues. The CDR3 protein is CASSQDRIPDTQYF. Here the CDR3 DNA reads TGTGCCAGCAGCCAAGACAGGATCCCAGATACGCAGTATTTT. Filled out from reference TRBV7-9 and TRBJ2-3, the complete variable domain reads DTGVSQNPRHKITKRGQNVTFRCDPISEHNRLYWYRQTLGQGPEFLTYFQNEAQLEKSRLLSDRFSAERPKGSFSTLEIQRTEQGDSAMYLCASSQDRIPDTQYFGPGTRLTVL.

This clone was observed a single time. In nucleotides, the CDR3 is TGTGCCACCCAACTAGCGACTTACAATGAGCAGTTCTTC. This translates into CATQLATYNEQFF. The chain employs TRBV10-3 and TRBJ2-1; 7 bases match TRBD2. The CDR3 has 13 residues. V lost 10 bases to trimming and J lost 4 bases; unmatched junction nucleotides: 7. From germline, CDR1 is ENHRY and CDR2 SYGVKD.

The V call is TRBV2, the J call TRBJ1-5, with a possible D match to TRBD1 (6 bases). This CDR3 comprises 16 residues. The germline CDR1 and CDR2 sequences are SNHLY and FYNNEI. Trimming stripped 4 bases from V and 0 bases from J, with 13 bases between. As DNA, the CDR3 is TGTGCCAGCAGTGGATATCGGACAGCTAGCAATCAGCCCCAGCATTTT. Protein: CASSGYRTASNQPQHF.

The rearrangement joins TRBV20-1 to TRBJ1-1; a weak D match, TRBD1 (6 bases). Trimming took 4 bases from V and 2 from J, leaving 14 bases between them. The CDR3 sequence is 14 residues long. The germline CDR1 and CDR2 sequences are DFQATT and SNEGSKA (reference sequence). The chain's CDR3 is CSANEGGGNTEAFF. The CDR3 DNA is TGCAGTGCTAATGAGGGGGGGGGCAACACTGAAGCTTTCTTT.

The chain carries TRBV19 and TRBJ1-5, with 8 positions matching TRBD1. CDR1 and CDR2 from the germline V gene are LNHDA and SQIVND (reference sequence). Trimming removed 1 base from V and 6 bases from J; junction bases left unmatched: 5. The CDR3 covers 15 residues. The CDR3 here is CASSIVGQGSQPQHF. CDR3 coding DNA: TGTGCCAGTAGTATAGTTGGACAGGGCTCTCAGCCCCAGCATTTT.

V usage is TRBV7-8 and J usage is TRBJ2-2; D gene uncertain. Germline CDR1 reads SGHVS; CDR2 reads FQNEAQ. V gave up 4 bases and J gave up 6 bases, with 6 bases separating them. This CDR3 is 12 amino acids long. The CDR3 sequence: CASSSSPGELFF. The CDR3 DNA follows: TGTGCCAGCAGCTCATCCCCCGGGGAGCTGTTTTTT.

The chain is built from TRBV6-4 and TRBJ1-1; unclear D gene. The CDR3 runs to 13 residues. Germline V gene lookup returns CDR1 MRHNA and CDR2 SNTAGT. V dropped 0 bases and J dropped 11 bases, with 13 bases sitting between them. CDR3 in amino acids: CASSDSIGARAFF. CDR3 coding DNA: TGTGCCAGCAGTGACTCGATTGGTGCGAGGGCTTTCTTT.

This clone appeared once. The rearrangement joins TRBV5-1 to TRBJ2-2; TRBD1 is a possible D gene (6 bases). Germline CDR1 reads SGHRS; CDR2 reads YFSETQ. The CDR3 contains 15 residues. V was trimmed by 2 bases and J by 4 bases, leaving 12 bases between them. CDR3: CASSFQGTPTGELFF. For the CDR3, the DNA is TGCGCCAGCAGCTTTCAGGGGACACCCACCGGGGAGCTGTTTTTT. Full variable domain (missing parts from reference TRBV5-1 and TRBJ2-2): KAGVTQTPRYLIKTRGQQVTLSCSPISGHRSVSWYQQTPGQGLQFLFEYFSETQRNKGNFPGRFSGRQFSNSRSEMNVSTLELGDSALYLCASSFQGTPTGELFFGEGSRLTVL.

This chain connects TRBV10-1 to TRBJ1-1, with a possible D match to TRBD1 (5 bases). CDR3 size: 13 residues. Trimming stripped 1 base from V and 5 bases from J, with 8 bases between. Germline CDR1 is WNHNN and CDR2 is SYGVQD (reference sequence). The CDR3 bases are TGCGCCAGCAGTGAGTGGCAGGGAACTGAAGCTTTCTTT. Its protein product is CASSEWQGTEAFF.

V usage is TRBV6-5 and J usage is TRBJ2-1; weak D call: TRBD2 (5 bases). Per germline, CDR1 MNHEY and CDR2 SVGAGI. Trimming removed 2 bases at V and 6 bases at J, with 14 bases between. This CDR3 has 15 residues. The CDR3 coding sequence is TGTGCCAGCAGTTACGACTACCCCCAGAGCAATGAGCAGTTCTTC. Its protein is CASSYDYPQSNEQFF.

The chain uses TRBV15 and TRBJ1-5; D unclear. Between the trimmed V and J ends, which lost 0 bases and 9 bases, there was a span of 12 bases. Per the germline V gene, CDR1 is LNHNV and CDR2 is YYDKDF (reference sequence). This CDR3 comprises 14 residues. DNA of the CDR3: TGTGCCACCAGCAGAGATCGGGAATCCCGGCCCCAGCATTTT. Translation gives CATSRDRESRPQHF. Combining the CDR3 with reference TRBV15 and TRBJ1-5 gives the whole variable domain DAMVIQNPRYQVTQFGKPVTLSCSQTLNHNVMYWYQQKSSQAPKLLFHYYDKDFNNEADTPDNFQSRRPNTSFCFLDIRSPGLGDTAMYLCATSRDRESRPQHFGDGTRLSIL.

V is TRBV29-1 and J is TRBJ1-6; no firm D call. Trimming took off 7 bases at V and 8 bases at J, with 12 bases between the two ends. CDR3 size: 12 residues. Per the germline V gene, CDR1 is SQVTM and CDR2 is ANQGSEA. The CDR3 coding sequence is TGCAGCGCCGGGAACGGGGATTCACCCCTCCACTTT. Protein product: CSAGNGDSPLHF.